The clone carrying this TCR beta chain has more than one count but fewer than ten. Its antigen remains unidentified. The data originate from a study of T-cell memory formation after mild COVID-19. Study-wide context: TCR clustering was largely donor specific. Study-wide results and caveats: CD4+ contracting clones were found mainly in CM and EM, and CD8+ ones in EMRA. There were some responding clones in pre-infection memory, which suggested that cross-reactive memory had joined.

Germline V gene data show CDR1 as SGHAT and CDR2 as FQNNGV. The CDR3 extends over 15 amino acids. The V gene end was trimmed by 5 bases and the J gene end by 9 bases; junction bases not matched to a gene: 7. Employing constant-segment primers, 5'RACE generated TCR alpha and TCR beta cDNA libraries bearing sample barcodes and UMIs. TCRdb used MiXCR to reprocess the 5' RACE reads, holding one entry per CDR3 protein. Of 250,000 or so distinct CDR3 sequences detected, approximately 9% appear once; the ten largest clones hold around 20%. The clonotype comes from a man aged 18 to 30 who had mild COVID-19 (a few samples of this study predate the infection). Cell type and time point are not known. The chain is built from TRBV11-2 and TRBJ1-6; 10 positions match TRBD1. Sequencing used PBMCs or a T cell subset sorted from them (not recorded which). In nucleotides, the CDR3 is TGTGCCAGCAGCACCAGGGACAGGGGCTCTTCACCCCTCCACTTT. This codes for CASSTRDRGSSPLHF.